This is a list of T cell receptor beta chains from one sample in a study of CD8+ T cells in alopecia areata. Sequenced by immunoSEQ multiplex PCR; TCRdb stores in-frame clones only, minus some. The repertoire holds 150,000 to 200,000 clones, with approximately 57% as singletons. Source: CD4+ T cells sorted from blood, taken at week 24, from a patient treated with tofacitinib. The receptors derive from a human donor with alopecia areata. CDR3s include the opening cysteine and the closing phenylalanine or tryptophan. D genes are given only for firm matches. Some rows mark clone size as missing; the rest say once, few, many or name a class of expanded clone.

j_gene | abundance | v_gene | d_gene | CDR3aa | CDR3nt
TRBJ1-1 | - | TRBV10-3 | - | CAISKQQGEAEAFF | TGTGCCATCAGCAAACAACAGGGTGAAGCTGAAGCTTTCTTT
TRBJ1-5 | few | TRBV7-2 | - | CASSLNTAPNQPQHF | TGTGCCAGCAGCTTAAATACGGCACCCAATCAGCCCCAGCATTTT
TRBJ2-5 | - | TRBV5-1 | - | CASPDRAGSGTQYF | TGCGCCAGCCCCGACCGTGCAGGTTCAGGGACCCAGTACTTC
TRBJ2-7 | - | TRBV27 | - | CASSPLLDTRFRGQYF | TGTGCCAGCAGTCCTTTGTTGGACACACGATTTAGGGGGCAGTACTTC
TRBJ2-1 | once | TRBV27 | - | CASSLKSRSSYNEQFF | TGTGCCAGCAGTTTAAAGTCCCGGAGCTCCTACAATGAGCAGTTCTTC
TRBJ2-1 | few | TRBV29-1 | - | CSAAGPEQFF | TGCAGCGCTGCTGGGCCAGAGCAGTTCTTC
TRBJ1-3 | - | TRBV2 | - | CASSEGSHSGNTIYF | TGTGCCAGCAGTGAAGGCAGCCACTCTGGAAACACCATATATTTT
TRBJ1-2 | - | TRBV12-5 | - | CASGLVDYGYTF | TGTGCTAGTGGTTTGGTTGACTATGGCTACACCTTC
TRBJ1-6 | - | TRBV19 | - | CASSTGDNSPLHF | TGTGCCAGTAGTACGGGAGATAATTCACCCCTCCACTTT
TRBJ2-2 | - | TRBV7-7 | TRBD1 | CASSPQGAITGELFF | TGTGCCAGCAGCCCACAGGGGGCCATCACCGGGGAGCTGTTTTTT
TRBJ1-2 | - | TRBV6-6 | - | CASSYPTALFYGYTF | TGTGCCAGCAGTTACCCGACAGCTCTTTTTTATGGCTACACCTTC
TRBJ1-1 | - | TRBV29-1 | TRBD1 | CSVALTGEGTEAFF | TGCAGCGTTGCGCTGACAGGGGAGGGCACTGAAGCTTTCTTT
TRBJ1-4 | - | TRBV30 | - | CAWSVRTNEKLFF | TGTGCCTGGAGTGTACGGACTAATGAAAAACTGTTTTTT
TRBJ1-5 | - | TRBV7-6 | TRBD1 | CASSLEAGTGNQPQHF | TGTGCCAGCAGCTTAGAGGCTGGGACAGGGAATCAGCCCCAGCATTTT
TRBJ1-4 | few | TRBV11-2 | TRBD1 | CASSLGQGATNEKLFF | TGTGCCAGCAGCCTGGGACAGGGGGCAACTAATGAAAAACTGTTTTTT
TRBJ2-7 | once | TRBV6-5 | TRBD1 | CASSARQGFLYEQYF | TGTGCCAGCAGTGCACGACAGGGTTTTCTCTACGAGCAGTACTTC
TRBJ1-1 | - | TRBV30 | - | CAWYAQSDTEAFF | TGTGCCTGGTATGCCCAGTCGGACACTGAAGCTTTCTTT
TRBJ1-2 | few | TRBV10-3 | - | CAISESRSSYTF | TGTGCCATCAGTGAGTCTCGTAGCTCCTACACCTTC
TRBJ2-5 | - | TRBV7-2 | - | CASSLARTGGETQYF | TGTGCCAGCAGCTTAGCGAGGACCGGCGGGGAGACCCAGTACTTC
TRBJ2-2 | - | TRBV7-2 | - | CASSQTRVENTGELFF | TGTGCCAGCAGCCAGACTAGGGTAGAGAACACCGGGGAGCTGTTTTTT
TRBJ1-5 | - | TRBV6-5 | - | CASSYSRLNQPQHF | TGTGCCAGCAGTTACTCTCGCCTCAATCAGCCCCAGCATTTT
TRBJ1-6 | - | TRBV18 | - | CASSPQLDSPLHF | TGTGCCAGCTCACCACAGCTGGATTCACCCCTCCACTTT
TRBJ1-1 | - | TRBV30 | TRBD1 | CAWYRDRQAEAFF | TGTGCCTGGTACCGGGACAGGCAGGCTGAAGCTTTCTTT
TRBJ1-2 | - | TRBV9 | TRBD1 | CASNRGDYGYTF | TGTGCCAGCAACAGGGGAGACTATGGCTACACCTTC
TRBJ2-3 | - | TRBV19 | - | CASNTGHYTDTQYF | TGTGCCAGTAATACGGGACACTACACAGATACGCAGTATTTT
TRBJ1-1 | - | TRBV5-6 | - | CASSLNRAPEAFF | TGTGCCAGCAGCCTCAACAGGGCCCCGGAGGCTTTCTTT
TRBJ1-1 | - | TRBV7-3 | - | CASSLGQNPEAFF | TGTGCCAGCAGCTTAGGACAGAACCCTGAAGCTTTCTTT
TRBJ1-1 | - | TRBV7-8 | - | CASSFQGNTEAFF | TGTGCCAGCAGCTTTCAGGGGAACACTGAAGCTTTCTTT
TRBJ1-2 | few | TRBV28 | TRBD1 | CASSLIGTDLYGYTF | TGTGCCAGCAGTTTAATCGGGACAGACCTCTATGGCTACACCTTC
TRBJ2-2 | - | TRBV10-3 | - | CAISESSVGTGELFF | TGTGCCATCAGTGAAAGCAGCGTTGGTACCGGGGAGCTGTTTTTT
TRBJ2-5 | - | TRBV9 | - | CASSVGVLGGQETQYF | TGTGCCAGCAGCGTAGGGGTTTTGGGGGGCCAAGAGACCCAGTACTTC
TRBJ2-1 | many | TRBV2 | - | CASSEAIQRAFF | TGTGCCAGCAGTGAAGCAATCCAGCGCGCGTTCTTC
TRBJ2-1 | - | TRBV10-3 | TRBD2 | CAIDSSGLATWGNEQFF | TGTGCCATCGATAGTTCGGGACTAGCGACCTGGGGCAATGAGCAGTTCTTC
TRBJ2-5 | - | TRBV5-1 | - | CASSQDIAEETQYF | TGCGCCAGCAGCCAGGACATAGCGGAAGAGACCCAGTACTTC
TRBJ2-3 | - | TRBV29-1 | TRBD1 | CTGQGATDTQYF | TGCACCGGACAGGGGGCTACAGATACGCAGTATTTT
TRBJ2-7 | - | TRBV29-1 | - | CSARDAITYEQYF | TGCAGCGCCCGGGACGCCATAACCTACGAGCAGTACTTC
TRBJ1-5 | - | TRBV30 | TRBD1 | CAWSAQTGSNQPQHF | TGTGCCTGGAGTGCTCAGACAGGGTCCAATCAGCCCCAGCATTTT
TRBJ2-3 | - | TRBV7-2 | TRBD1 | CASSLDGQVWSF | TGTGCCAGCAGCTTAGACGGACAGGTGTGGAGTTTT
TRBJ1-2 | - | TRBV30 | - | CAWSVQGGYTF | TGTGCCTGGAGTGTTCAGGGGGGCTACACCTTC
TRBJ2-3 | few | TRBV5-5 | - | CASSLGGVSTDTQYF | TGTGCCAGCAGCTTAGGAGGGGTTAGTACAGATACGCAGTATTTT
TRBJ1-5 | - | TRBV2 | - | CASSEALPRRSPEHF | TGTGCCAGCAGTGAAGCGCTTCCCAGACGTTCACCCGAGCATTTT
TRBJ2-1 | - | TRBV7-2 | - | CASSPRPWANNEQFF | TGTGCCAGCAGCCCCAGACCCTGGGCAAACAATGAGCAGTTCTTC
TRBJ1-5 | - | TRBV5-1 | - | CASSLGANQPQHF | TGCGCCAGCAGCTTGGGGGCTAATCAGCCCCAGCATTTT
TRBJ2-2 | - | TRBV6-5 | TRBD2 | CASSTTSGATGELFF | TGTGCCAGCAGTACCACTAGCGGGGCCACCGGGGAGCTGTTTTTT
TRBJ2-5 | few | TRBV5-1 | TRBD2 | CASKTSGKETQYF | TGCGCCAGTAAGACTAGCGGGAAAGAGACCCAGTACTTC
TRBJ2-7 | - | TRBV4-3 | TRBD1 | CASSPSGGRGSYEQYF | TGCGCCAGCAGCCCATCAGGGGGAAGGGGCTCCTACGAGCAGTACTTC
TRBJ2-5 | - | TRBV10-3 | - | CAISEGPPGEETQYF | TGTGCCATCAGTGAGGGCCCGCCGGGGGAAGAGACCCAGTACTTC
TRBJ2-7 | - | TRBV6-5 | TRBD2 | CASSRGLVYEQYF | TGTGCCAGCAGTCGCGGACTAGTCTACGAGCAGTACTTC
TRBJ1-1 | - | TRBV29-1 | - | CSVVVTRGLGTEAFF | TGCAGCGTTGTTGTCACACGAGGTTTGGGCACTGAAGCTTTCTTT
TRBJ1-1 | once | TRBV29-1 | - | CSVTLMTEAFF | TGCAGCGTTACGTTAATGACTGAAGCTTTCTTT
TRBJ2-2 | few | TRBV29-1 | - | CSVEGWTGELFF | TGCAGCGTTGAAGGCTGGACCGGGGAGCTGTTTTTT
TRBJ1-1 | - | TRBV20-1 | - | CSATADEAFF | TGCAGTGCGACGGCAGATGAAGCTTTCTTT
TRBJ2-6 | - | TRBV19 | - | CASSNSFSGANVLTF | TGTGCCAGTAGCAATAGCTTCTCTGGGGCCAACGTCCTGACTTTC